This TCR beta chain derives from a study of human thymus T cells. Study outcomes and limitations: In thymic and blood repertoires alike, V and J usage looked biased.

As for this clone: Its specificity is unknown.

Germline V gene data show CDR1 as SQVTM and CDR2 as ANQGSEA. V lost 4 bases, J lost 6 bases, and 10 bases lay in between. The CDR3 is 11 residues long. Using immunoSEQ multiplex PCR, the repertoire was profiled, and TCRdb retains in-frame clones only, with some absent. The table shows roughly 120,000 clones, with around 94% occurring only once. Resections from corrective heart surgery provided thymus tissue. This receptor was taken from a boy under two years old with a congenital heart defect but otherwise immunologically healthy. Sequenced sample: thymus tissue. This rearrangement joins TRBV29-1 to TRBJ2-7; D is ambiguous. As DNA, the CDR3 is TGCAGCGTTGGAATAGGCCGCGAGCAGTACTTC. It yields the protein CSVGIGREQYF.